This T cell receptor beta chain originates from a study of early T cells in non-severe SARS-CoV-2 infection. Study-level points and caveats: The study's VDJdb matching favored anti-spike CD8 responses and missed private and CD4 specificities.

The germline V gene has CDR1 DFQATT and CDR2 SNEGSKA (reference sequence). The V segment lost 8 bases and the J segment 3 bases; nucleotides outside the gene matches: 3. The CDR3 totals 13 residues. TCRdb reprocessed the 5' RACE reads with MiXCR, giving one entry per CDR3 protein. The sample has about 52,000 distinct CDR3 sequences, around 10% seen once; the top ten hold around 13%. Comment on this clonotype: Its antigen is still unknown.

The receptor was isolated from an adult who was a healthcare worker with PCR-confirmed SARS-CoV-2 infection or an uninfected control (not recorded which). Material for sequencing was whole blood. The chain employs TRBV20-1 and TRBJ2-1; TRBD2 matches 11 bases. CDR3 amino acids: CSSTSGNYNEQFF. CDR3 coding DNA: TGCAGTTCGACTAGCGGGAACTACAATGAGCAGTTCTTC.